This TCR beta chain was sequenced for a study of Graves' ophthalmopathy and Graves' hyperthyroidism. The length of the CDR3 is 14 residues. J was trimmed by 0 bases and V by 6 bases; bases with no gene match: 6. The germline V gene encodes CDR1 DFQATT and CDR2 SNEGSKA (reference sequence). Scientists amplified the TCR beta CDR3 regions from RNA transcripts. Second-round multiplex PCR followed a first-round RT-PCR using HTBI primers. TCRdb re-derived calls from the multiplex PCR reads in MiXCR, one entry per CDR3 protein. This sample has roughly 700,000 distinct CDR3 sequences, with 35% to 50% found just once.

The chain employs TRBV20-1 and TRBJ2-7, with 9 bases matching TRBD2. This sequence originates from an adult man with Graves' ophthalmopathy. Sequencing was carried out using peripheral blood. CDR3 DNA sequence: TGCAGTGCCCTTCTAGCGGGACGCTCCTACGAGCAGTACTTC. Translating it yields CSALLAGRSYEQYF.